This T cell receptor beta chain is from a study of blood T cell repertoires in COVID-19. The overall study: Sample material is recorded as cDNA or gDNA derived from T cells, B-cell-depleted T cells, or PBMCs.

Per the original data handling: For nucleated cells, counts were estimated from reference gene primer amplification. Sequencing was performed with immunoSEQ multiplex PCR; in TCRdb, only in-frame clones are kept and a portion is missing. The D gene and trimming were derived from the DNA, and the V and J assignments and clone size from that table. The sample lists over 110,000 clones; just under 80% were seen once. The CDR3 extends over 14 amino acids. Germline V gene sequence: CDR1 SGHNT, CDR2 YYREEE (reference sequence). Material: peripheral blood. The TCR originated in a woman aged 55-69 years with acute or convalescent COVID-19. The chain joins TRBV5-4 to TRBJ2-3, with 9 bases fitting TRBD2. Written as DNA, the CDR3 is TGTGCAGCAAAGGCGGGAGGGGCCACAGATACGCAGTATTTT. Its translation: CAAKAGGATDTQYF.